These 21 T cell receptor beta chains came from one sample sequenced in a study of blood T cell repertoires in COVID-19. The protocol was immunoSEQ multiplex PCR, while the TCRdb copy is restricted to in-frame clones and leaves out a portion. The data show some 350,000 clones, more than 75% seen once. The specimen was peripheral blood. These receptors all stem from a young woman who had recovered from COVID-19.

J is TRBJ2-1 and V is TRBV2, with D hard to call. Germline-derived CDR1 and CDR2 are SNHLY and FYNNEI. V was clipped by 4 bases and J by 7 bases, with 14 bases between them. CDR3 size: 14 residues. CDR3 residues: CASSATGRRNEQFF. The CDR3 DNA sequence: TGTGCCAGCAGTGCAACGGGTAGGCGTAATGAGCAGTTCTTC.

To note about this clone: The sample contains more than one DNA sequence encoding this CDR3. The chain uses TRBV30 and TRBJ1-2; 8 nucleotides agree with TRBD1. Germline-derived CDR1 and CDR2 are GTSNPN and SVGIG (reference sequence). V was clipped by 4 bases and J by 4 bases; unmatched bases: 5. This CDR3 has 13 amino acids. CDR3 bases: TGTGCCTGGACCCCCGACAGGGGCTATGGCTACACCTTC. Protein: CAWTPDRGYGYTF.

The rearrangement joins TRBV11-3 to TRBJ1-3; 7 nucleotides align to TRBD1. Germline-derived CDR1 and CDR2 are SGHNT and YENEEA. CDR3 length: 18 amino acids. V lost 1 base, J lost 0 bases, and 9 bases stayed unmatched. As DNA, the CDR3 is TGTGCCAGCAGCTTAGTATTTTCGGGACAGAACTCTGGAAACACCATATATTTT. This sequence encodes CASSLVFSGQNSGNTIYF.

V is TRBV7-2 and J is TRBJ2-5, with a possible D match to TRBD2 (6 bases). Germline V gene data show CDR1 as SGHTA and CDR2 as FQGNSA. V was pared by 1 base and J by 4 bases, with 13 bases between. The CDR3 runs to 15 residues. In DNA form, the CDR3 reads TGTGCCAGCAGCTTAGTTCCGGGAGTGGGAGAGACCCAGTACTTC. Its translation: CASSLVPGVGETQYF.

The chain couples TRBV7-2 to TRBJ2-1; TRBD2 might be the D (6 bases). Germline V lookup: CDR1 SGHTA, CDR2 FQGNSA. The CDR3 has 15 amino acids. Trimming took 3 bases from V and 3 from J, leaving 12 bases between them. CDR3 sequence: CASSFGLAVYNEQFF. The CDR3 coding sequence is TGTGCCAGCAGCTTCGGGTTAGCGGTCTACAATGAGCAGTTCTTC.

The J gene is TRBJ1-1, the V gene TRBV9; D possibly corresponds to TRBD1 (5 bases). V dropped 0 bases and J dropped 2 bases, with 5 bases sitting between them. The CDR3 totals 13 residues. Germline V lookup: CDR1 SGDLS, CDR2 YYNGEE. The CDR3, as DNA: TGTGCCAGCAGCGTAGGGACAAACACTGAAGCTTTCTTT. Translated: CASSVGTNTEAFF.

This chain links TRBV12-5 with TRBJ2-1; 10 bases match TRBD2. The CDR3 totals 13 residues. The V segment lost 4 bases and the J segment 13 bases; nucleotides outside the gene matches: 7. CDR1 and CDR2 (germline): LGHNT, FRNRAP. The CDR3 protein is CASGYTLAGSQFF. DNA for the CDR3: TGTGCTAGTGGTTACACACTAGCGGGAAGTCAGTTCTTC.

This rearrangement joins TRBV5-1 to TRBJ2-1; TRBD2 matches at 11 bases. CDR1 and CDR2 from the germline V gene are SGHRS and YFSETQ. This CDR3 spans 19 amino acids. Germline trimming cut 1 base from V and 4 bases from J; bases unmatched to any gene: 13. As DNA, the CDR3 is TGCGCCAGCAGCTTGAGACTAGCGGGACTACCAAAACTGTACAATGAGCAGTTCTTC. Residues: CASSLRLAGLPKLYNEQFF. The entire variable domain, with the rest obtained from reference TRBV5-1 and TRBJ2-1, is as follows: KAGVTQTPRYLIKTRGQQVTLSCSPISGHRSVSWYQQTPGQGLQFLFEYFSETQRNKGNFPGRFSGRQFSNSRSEMNVSTLELGDSALYLCASSLRLAGLPKLYNEQFFGPGTRLTVL.

The rearrangement uses TRBV3-1 (or the pseudogene TRBV3-2) and TRBJ2-3; possibly TRBD2 for D (5 bases). CDR1 and CDR2 from the germline V gene are LGHDT and YNNKEL (reference sequence). The V end was cut by 1 base, the J end by 5 bases, with 19 bases between. This CDR3 has 17 amino acids. In DNA, the CDR3 is TGTGCCAGCAGCCAAGGGTCCCCGGACTTCGAGAGAGATACGCAGTATTTT. Protein product: CASSQGSPDFERDTQYF.

The chain is built from TRBV10-2 and TRBJ1-2; 7 bases line up with TRBD1. The CDR3 is 15 residues long. The junction had 11 bases not matched to a gene; V was cut back by 5 bases and J by 5 bases. Germline CDR1 WSHSY, CDR2 SAAADI. This chain's CDR3 is CASSPVGRGIYGYTF. CDR3 bases: TGCGCCAGCAGTCCGGTGGGCAGGGGGATTTATGGCTACACCTTC.

The chain links TRBV30 to TRBJ2-4; D unresolved. V lost 3 bases and J 1 base, leaving 7 bases between the germline ends. Germline-derived CDR1 and CDR2 are GTSNPN and SVGIG (reference sequence). The CDR3 runs 13 residues. In DNA, the CDR3 is TGTGCCTGGAGGACCGGGGCCAAAAACATTCAGTACTTC. Translation: CAWRTGAKNIQYF.

This clone appeared once. The V call is TRBV7-2, the J call TRBJ2-3; 9 bases are shared with TRBD2. The CDR3 loop spans 15 amino acids. V lost 4 bases, J lost 0 bases, and 2 bases stayed unmatched. Looked up from germline, CDR1 is SGHTA and CDR2 is FQGNSA. CDR3 nucleotide sequence: TGTGCCAGCAGCTCTAGCGGGGTGAGCACAGATACGCAGTATTTT. Protein: CASSSSGVSTDTQYF.

V is TRBV11-2 and J is TRBJ1-5; weak D call: TRBD1 (5 bases). The ends were cut back, 2 bases at V and 4 bases at J, with 6 bases in the middle. Germline-derived CDR1 and CDR2 are SGHAT and FQNNGV. This CDR3 comprises 13 residues. The CDR3 nucleotides are TGTGCCAGCAGCTTACAGGGTAATCAGCCCCAGCATTTT. The encoded protein is CASSLQGNQPQHF.

This chain joins TRBV14 and TRBJ2-1; possibly TRBD2 for D (6 bases). Trimming removed 9 bases at V and 2 bases at J, with 26 bases between. CDR3 length: 18 amino acids. From germline, CDR1 is SGHDN and CDR2 FVKESK. The CDR3 DNA reads TGTGCCAGAAAGTGGGACGAGAGAACCGGGGGACCCTACAATGAGCAGTTCTTC. Translated: CARKWDERTGGPYNEQFF.

By proportion, this clone is medium-sized. The chain carries TRBV19 and TRBJ2-1; tentatively, D is TRBD1 (6 bases). Germline CDR1 reads LNHDA; CDR2 reads SQIVND (reference sequence). The CDR3 has 14 amino acids. Trimming cost V 6 bases and J 4 bases, with 13 bases left between them. The DNA of the CDR3 is TGTGCCAGTAGGTGGGGCAGGGGATACAATGAGCAGTTCTTC. Translating gives CASRWGRGYNEQFF.

On this clone: Within the sample, other DNA sequences also encode this same CDR3. The rearrangement uses TRBV5-1 and TRBJ1-2, with D possibly matching TRBD1 (5 bases). CDR3 length equals 14 residues. Trimming removed 0 bases from V and 3 bases from J, with 9 bases in between. In germline, CDR1 is SGHRS, CDR2 YFSETQ. This chain's CDR3 is CASSLAPGDYGYTF. CDR3 in DNA: TGCGCCAGCAGCTTGGCTCCGGGGGACTATGGCTACACCTTC.

This clone occurred once. The chain is built from TRBV7-9 and TRBJ2-1; 8 bases are a match to TRBD2. After removal of 5 bases from V and 1 base from J, the junction contained 4 bases not matched to a gene. Looked up from germline, CDR1 is SEHNR and CDR2 is FQNEAQ (reference sequence). The CDR3 consists of 15 residues. The CDR3 loop reads CASSQRELSYNEQFF. Written as DNA, the CDR3 is TGTGCCAGCAGCCAGCGGGAGCTATCCTACAATGAGCAGTTCTTC. Variable domain in full (rest from reference TRBV7-9 and TRBJ2-1): DTGVSQNPRHKITKRGQNVTFRCDPISEHNRLYWYRQTLGQGPEFLTYFQNEAQLEKSRLLSDRFSAERPKGSFSTLEIQRTEQGDSAMYLCASSQRELSYNEQFFGPGTRLTVL.

This clone was detected only once. This chain uses TRBV27 with TRBJ2-1; 11 bases agree with TRBD2. Germline V lookup: CDR1 MNHEY, CDR2 SMNVEV (reference sequence). There are 17 residues in the CDR3. Trimming removed 4 bases from V and 3 bases from J; junction bases left unmatched: 8. The CDR3 protein is CASSWDGTSGVYNEQFF. CDR3 coding DNA: TGTGCCAGCAGTTGGGACGGGACTAGCGGAGTCTACAATGAGCAGTTCTTC.

The V gene is TRBV9, the J gene TRBJ1-2; 8 bases match TRBD1. Germline CDR1 reads SGDLS; CDR2 reads YYNGEE. The CDR3 is 16 amino acids. Trimming took 0 bases from V and 2 from J; bases not matched to a gene: 6. The CDR3 DNA reads TGTGCCAGCAGCGTAGGGGCAGGGGGCTCGAACTATGGCTACACCTTC. Residues: CASSVGAGGSNYGYTF.

This chain links TRBV27 with TRBJ2-5; 11 nucleotides agree with TRBD2. The CDR3 totals 15 residues. Germline CDR1 is MNHEY and CDR2 is SMNVEV (reference sequence). The V and J ends lost 3 bases and 7 bases, in that order; junction bases with no gene match: 7. The CDR3 nucleotides are TGTGCCAGCAGTTTTCGGGGACTAGCGGTGGGGACCCAGTACTTC. Protein: CASSFRGLAVGTQYF.

The chain has TRBV10-1 and TRBJ2-3; no reliable D call. The CDR3 loop spans 12 amino acids. Trimming cost V 2 bases and J 4 bases, with 4 bases left between them. CDR1 WNHNN and CDR2 SYGVQD come from the germline V gene (reference sequence). CDR3: CASSEHSDTQYF. Here the CDR3 DNA reads TGCGCCAGCAGTGAGCATTCAGATACGCAGTATTTT.